The present entry profiles one TCR beta chain with its context. Its antigen is not identified. The data derive from a study of cytomegalovirus exposure and HLA in healthy donors. Overall study results and limits: The productive fraction for most TCR beta V segments was about 90% or about 30% in an earlier analysis. Investigators reported 150 to 200 TCR beta chains as tied to cytomegalovirus.

The germline V gene encodes CDR1 SGDLS and CDR2 YYNGEE. The CDR3 is 16 amino acids. Trimming removed 3 bases at V and 2 bases at J, with 17 bases between. PCR involved 60 Vbeta and 13 Jbeta primers. Original processing methods: Counted up in a later analysis, unique TCR beta chains came to some 82 million, with around 11 million shared. Repertoires were generated with immunoSEQ multiplex PCR, while TCRdb's copy carries only in-frame clones and drops some. The V and J calls and clone size come from that table; D and trimming were worked out from the DNA. The sample includes about 160,000 clones, over 60% seen only once; the top ten take over 2.5%.

This TCR came from a woman aged 25 to 39 in good health and CMV-seronegative. The V and J genes are TRBV9 and TRBJ1-2; perhaps TRBD1 as D (5 bases). The sample was PBMCs. This chain's CDR3 is CASSGTGPDLNYGYTF. CDR3 DNA sequence: TGTGCCAGCAGCGGCACAGGCCCAGATTTAAACTATGGCTACACCTTC.